The 12 T cell receptor beta chains presented below share a single source sample, sequenced in a study of blood T cell repertoires in COVID-19 (dated by TCRdb to 2020 to 2021). Receptor amplification or capture employed the immunoSEQ multiplex PCR assay. TCRdb carries this immuneACCESS record with in-frame sequences only. Its versions omit some clonotypes, under half of them owing to an unresolved V gene in the studies checked, with the rest unexplained. The table for this sample lists more than 350,000 clones; more than 80% of them were counted only once. The ten most abundant clones make up approximately 1% of the sample. The sequenced sample was PBMCs or T cells enriched from blood (not recorded which). The origin of the receptors is a man between 18 and 29 years old who had recovered from COVID-19.

The gene calls are TRBV4-2 and TRBJ1-2; D is undetermined. Germline V lookup: CDR1 LGHNA, CDR2 YNFKEQ. Trimming took off 1 base at V and 4 bases at J, with 10 bases between the two ends. This CDR3 has 14 residues. The CDR3 DNA sequence: TGTGCCAGCAGCCAAGGCCAGTCCTTCTATGGCTACACCTTC. It is translated as CASSQGQSFYGYTF.

The V gene is TRBV5-1, the J gene TRBJ1-1, with TRBD1 matching over 7 bases. V was pared by 4 bases and J by 6 bases, with 12 bases of the junction left unmatched. The CDR3 consists of 15 residues. The germline V gene has CDR1 SGHRS and CDR2 YFSETQ. The CDR3 reads CASSLSDRAGSEAFF. Written as DNA, the CDR3 is TGCGCCAGCAGCCTTTCCGACAGGGCAGGATCTGAAGCTTTCTTT. The full variable domain, its missing parts supplied by reference TRBV5-1 and TRBJ1-1, is KAGVTQTPRYLIKTRGQQVTLSCSPISGHRSVSWYQQTPGQGLQFLFEYFSETQRNKGNFPGRFSGRQFSNSRSEMNVSTLELGDSALYLCASSLSDRAGSEAFFGQGTRLTVV.

This chain links TRBV15 with TRBJ2-1, with TRBD2 matching 9 bases. The CDR3 extends over 15 amino acids. J gave up 4 bases and V 5 bases, and 6 bases lay outside the gene matches. Germline V CDR1 and CDR2: LNHNV, YYDKDF (reference sequence). CDR3 sequence: CATSPSSGGYNEQFF. The CDR3, as DNA: TGTGCCACCAGCCCCTCCAGCGGGGGGTACAATGAGCAGTTCTTC.

The chain combines TRBV27 with TRBJ1-2; TRBD1 matches at 9 bases. CDR1 is MNHEY and CDR2 is SMNVEV in the germline V gene (reference sequence). Trimming cost V 0 bases and J 7 bases; bases outside gene matches: 9. The CDR3 has 16 residues. The CDR3 bases are TGTGCCAGCAGTTTATCGGTAATAGGGACAGGGTCTGGCTACACCTTC. Translation gives CASSLSVIGTGSGYTF.

The chain couples TRBV11-3 to TRBJ2-7; D unresolved. The CDR3 loop spans 12 amino acids. Germline V lookup: CDR1 SGHNT, CDR2 YENEEA. Trimming shortened V by 5 bases and J by 0 bases, and 5 bases separated the two germline ends. In DNA form, the CDR3 reads TGTGCCAGCAGCCAAAACTCCTACGAGCAGTACTTC. Translated, it gives CASSQNSYEQYF.

The chain is built from TRBV9 and TRBJ2-3, with 7 bases aligning to TRBD2. The CDR3 totals 16 residues. The J segment lost 0 bases and the V segment lost 3 bases, leaving 7 bases of the junction unmatched. Looked up from germline, CDR1 is SGDLS and CDR2 is YYNGEE. The CDR3 protein is CASSARAGISTDTQYF. The CDR3 DNA reads as TGTGCCAGCAGCGCCAGAGCGGGGATTAGCACAGATACGCAGTATTTT.

The chain recombines TRBV7-8 with TRBJ2-7; D is perhaps TRBD1 (5 bases). The CDR3 sequence is 15 residues long. Germline loops: CDR1 SGHVS, CDR2 FQNEAQ. V was pared by 4 bases and J by 0 bases, with 13 bases between. CDR3 in amino acids: CASSSLTANSYEQYF. The CDR3 bases are TGTGCCAGCAGCTCGTTGACAGCCAACTCCTACGAGCAGTACTTC.

The CDR3 sequence: CASTIDRGRRGTNEKLFF. In DNA form, the CDR3 reads TGTGCCAGCACTATCGACAGGGGGCGCCGGGGGACTAATGAAAAACTGTTTTTT. The rearrangement uses TRBV28 and TRBJ1-4, with 10 positions matching TRBD1. The CDR3 extends over 18 amino acids. The V segment lost 7 bases and the J segment 2 bases; nucleotides outside the gene matches: 13. Per germline, CDR1 MDHEN and CDR2 SYDVKM.

The table lists this clone with a few counts. V and J are TRBV18 and TRBJ2-2, with D tentatively TRBD2 (6 bases). The V and J ends lost 2 bases and 3 bases respectively, with 13 bases between them. CDR3 length: 16 amino acids. Germline loops: CDR1 KGHSH, CDR2 LQKENI. The CDR3 loop reads CASSPRRDRDTGELFF. The DNA of the CDR3 is TGTGCCAGCTCACCAAGGCGGGATAGGGACACCGGGGAGCTGTTTTTT.

The chain uses TRBV29-1 and TRBJ1-2; D gene uncertain. The CDR3 has 14 amino acids. V was pared by 2 bases and J by 3 bases, with 13 bases between. CDR1 SQVTM and CDR2 ANQGSEA come from the germline V gene. Here the CDR3 DNA reads TGCAGCGTTGAATTTCGGGATCGAGACTATGGCTACACCTTC. Translation gives CSVEFRDRDYGYTF.

This clone has only a few counts. This chain uses TRBV19 with TRBJ1-3; D is uncertain. The germline V and J ends were trimmed by 5 bases and 0 bases, with 5 bases remaining between them. Looked up from germline, CDR1 is LNHDA and CDR2 is SQIVND (reference sequence). CDR3 length: 13 residues. Here the CDR3 reads CASSRGSGNTIYF. The CDR3 DNA reads TGTGCCAGTAGTCGCGGCTCTGGAAACACCATATATTTT.

This sequence joins TRBV29-1 and TRBJ2-2; 8 bases match TRBD1. Germline-derived CDR1 and CDR2 are SQVTM and ANQGSEA. This CDR3 spans 12 amino acids. The V and J ends lost 5 bases and 7 bases, in that order; junction bases with no gene match: 3. The chain's CDR3 is CSVTDRGGELFF. The DNA of the CDR3 is TGCAGCGTTACCGACAGGGGCGGGGAGCTGTTTTTT.